The rows below give T cell receptor beta chains drawn from one sample of a study of blood T cell repertoires in COVID-19. Measured with immunoSEQ multiplex PCR; TCRdb has only the in-frame clones, and not every one. Of approximately 250,000 clones in the sample, around 80% were seen once. Sequenced sample: peripheral blood. Receptors originate from a woman in her forties who had recovered from COVID-19. CDR3s include the opening cysteine and the closing phenylalanine or tryptophan. The D gene is left open where the match is weak. Clone sizes are given selectively: once, few, many, or a class where the clone is expanded.

j_gene: TRBJ2-3; v_gene: TRBV5-1; d_gene: TRBD1; abundance: NA; CDR3aa: CASSPGQGPDTQYF; CDR3nt: TGCGCCAGCAGCCCGGGACAGGGACCGGACACGCAGTATTTT
j_gene: TRBJ2-7; v_gene: TRBV6-5; d_gene: TRBD1; abundance: NA; CDR3aa: CASGYPRDRPYEQYF; CDR3nt: TGTGCCAGCGGCTACCCCCGGGACAGGCCTTACGAGCAGTACTTC
j_gene: TRBJ1-3; v_gene: TRBV28; d_gene: TRBD1; abundance: NA; CDR3aa: CASRPGQGAGNTIYF; CDR3nt: TGTGCCAGCAGGCCTGGACAGGGTGCTGGAAACACCATATATTTT
j_gene: TRBJ1-2; v_gene: TRBV4-3; d_gene: TRBD1; abundance: NA; CDR3aa: CASSQEVGTGGWYGYTF; CDR3nt: TGCGCCAGCAGCCAAGAGGTGGGGACAGGGGGTTGGTATGGCTACACCTTC
j_gene: TRBJ1-1; v_gene: TRBV30; d_gene: NA; abundance: NA; CDR3aa: CAWSPSRGRAFF; CDR3nt: TGTGCCTGGAGTCCCAGTCGGGGTCGGGCTTTCTTT
j_gene: TRBJ2-7; v_gene: TRBV6-6; d_gene: NA; abundance: NA; CDR3aa: CASSSNSYEQYF; CDR3nt: TGTGCCAGCAGTTCTAACTCCTACGAGCAGTACTTC
j_gene: TRBJ2-2; v_gene: TRBV19; d_gene: TRBD1; abundance: NA; CDR3aa: CASSIRQGASGELFF; CDR3nt: TGTGCCAGTAGTATTCGGCAGGGGGCTTCTGGGGAGCTGTTTTTT
j_gene: TRBJ1-2; v_gene: TRBV19; d_gene: TRBD1; abundance: NA; CDR3aa: CASSTQGTGTGNYGYTF; CDR3nt: TGTGCCAGTAGTACCCAAGGTACCGGGACAGGGAACTATGGCTACACCTTC
j_gene: TRBJ2-5; v_gene: TRBV7-2; d_gene: NA; abundance: NA; CDR3aa: CASSSQGPETQYF; CDR3nt: TGTGCCAGCAGCTCCCAGGGCCCAGAGACCCAGTACTTC
j_gene: TRBJ2-2; v_gene: TRBV5-8; d_gene: TRBD1; abundance: NA; CDR3aa: CASSLGPGGLDTGELFF; CDR3nt: TGTGCCAGCAGCTTGGGCCCAGGGGGCTTGGACACCGGGGAGCTGTTTTTT
j_gene: TRBJ1-2; v_gene: TRBV6-2/TRBV6-3; d_gene: NA; abundance: NA; CDR3aa: CASSVTSYYGYTF; CDR3nt: TGTGCCAGCAGCGTAACAAGTTACTATGGCTACACCTTC
j_gene: TRBJ2-7; v_gene: TRBV6-5; d_gene: TRBD2; abundance: once; CDR3aa: CASKLAGDGSYEQYF; CDR3nt: TGTGCCAGCAAGCTAGCGGGGGACGGCTCCTACGAGCAGTACTTC
j_gene: TRBJ1-5; v_gene: TRBV10-3; d_gene: NA; abundance: NA; CDR3aa: CAIRWGENQPQHF; CDR3nt: TGTGCCATCCGCTGGGGGGAGAATCAGCCCCAGCATTTT
j_gene: TRBJ1-5; v_gene: TRBV18; d_gene: TRBD1; abundance: NA; CDR3aa: CASSPGTVNQPQHF; CDR3nt: TGTGCCAGCTCACCAGGGACAGTCAATCAGCCCCAGCATTTT
j_gene: TRBJ2-7; v_gene: TRBV5-6; d_gene: NA; abundance: NA; CDR3aa: CASSSRVISYEQYF; CDR3nt: TGTGCCAGCAGCTCCCGGGTGATCTCCTACGAGCAGTACTTC
j_gene: TRBJ1-3; v_gene: TRBV4-3; d_gene: NA; abundance: NA; CDR3aa: CASSQALQSGNTIYF; CDR3nt: TGCGCCAGCAGCCAAGCGTTGCAGTCTGGAAACACCATATATTTT
j_gene: TRBJ1-5; v_gene: TRBV19; d_gene: TRBD1; abundance: few; CDR3aa: CASSRQGAGLGNQPQHF; CDR3nt: TGTGCCAGTAGTAGGCAGGGGGCCGGGTTAGGCAATCAGCCCCAGCATTTT
j_gene: TRBJ1-2; v_gene: TRBV28; d_gene: TRBD1; abundance: NA; CDR3aa: CASSSTGTGYGYTF; CDR3nt: TGTGCCAGCAGTTCGACAGGGACCGGCTATGGCTACACCTTC
j_gene: TRBJ1-2; v_gene: TRBV7-2; d_gene: NA; abundance: NA; CDR3aa: CASSLDGLPYGYTF; CDR3nt: TGTGCCAGCAGCTTAGACGGACTGCCCTATGGCTACACCTTC
j_gene: TRBJ2-5; v_gene: TRBV7-9; d_gene: NA; abundance: once; CDR3aa: CASSLGLAQAPTQYF; CDR3nt: TGTGCCAGCAGCTTAGGGCTAGCACAAGCGCCAACCCAGTACTTC
j_gene: TRBJ1-1; v_gene: TRBV7-9; d_gene: NA; abundance: NA; CDR3aa: CASSLGGPWAFF; CDR3nt: TGTGCCAGCAGCTTAGGAGGCCCTTGGGCTTTCTTT
j_gene: TRBJ1-1; v_gene: TRBV30; d_gene: NA; abundance: NA; CDR3aa: CAWSPGGDTEAFF; CDR3nt: TGTGCCTGGAGTCCAGGAGGGGACACTGAAGCTTTCTTT
j_gene: TRBJ1-2; v_gene: TRBV2; d_gene: TRBD1; abundance: NA; CDR3aa: CASREQGAIYGYTF; CDR3nt: TGTGCCAGCAGGGAACAGGGGGCGATCTATGGCTACACCTTC
j_gene: TRBJ1-1; v_gene: TRBV5-3; d_gene: NA; abundance: NA; CDR3aa: CARSLMEQRQVRKGAFF; CDR3nt: TGTGCCAGAAGCTTGATGGAGCAGAGACAGGTCAGGAAGGGGGCTTTCTTT
j_gene: TRBJ2-2; v_gene: TRBV7-2; d_gene: NA; abundance: NA; CDR3aa: CASSFVSLGELFF; CDR3nt: TGTGCCAGCAGCTTCGTTTCTTTAGGGGAGCTGTTTTTT
j_gene: TRBJ1-4; v_gene: TRBV5-1; d_gene: NA; abundance: few; CDR3aa: CASRLNRASTNEKLFF; CDR3nt: TGCGCCAGCAGGCTTAACAGGGCCTCAACTAATGAAAAACTGTTTTTT
j_gene: TRBJ2-2; v_gene: TRBV2; d_gene: NA; abundance: NA; CDR3aa: CASRETQDTGELFF; CDR3nt: TGTGCCAGCAGGGAGACACAGGACACCGGGGAGCTGTTTTTT
j_gene: TRBJ2-6; v_gene: TRBV7-3; d_gene: TRBD2; abundance: NA; CDR3aa: CASSRTSGAIGANVLTF; CDR3nt: TGTGCCAGCAGCAGGACTAGCGGAGCCATTGGGGCCAACGTCCTGACTTTC
j_gene: TRBJ1-5; v_gene: TRBV7-2; d_gene: TRBD1; abundance: NA; CDR3aa: CASRSGQGKNQPQHF; CDR3nt: TGTGCCAGCAGGTCCGGACAGGGTAAGAATCAGCCCCAGCATTTT
j_gene: TRBJ2-5; v_gene: TRBV6-2/TRBV6-3; d_gene: NA; abundance: NA; CDR3aa: CASSYTTSGVETQYF; CDR3nt: TGTGCCAGCAGTTACACCACAAGCGGCGTGGAGACCCAGTACTTC
j_gene: TRBJ1-4; v_gene: TRBV23-1; d_gene: NA; abundance: once; CDR3aa: CASSQSVRNRVEEKLFF; CDR3nt: TGCGCCAGCAGTCAATCGGTCCGGAATCGGGTAGAAGAAAAACTGTTTTTT
j_gene: TRBJ1-1; v_gene: TRBV5-1; d_gene: NA; abundance: NA; CDR3aa: CASRTGMNTEAFF; CDR3nt: TGCGCCAGCAGAACCGGGATGAACACTGAAGCTTTCTTT
j_gene: TRBJ1-2; v_gene: TRBV2; d_gene: TRBD1; abundance: NA; CDR3aa: CASGTGFANYGYTF; CDR3nt: TGTGCCAGCGGGACAGGCTTTGCTAACTATGGCTACACCTTC
j_gene: TRBJ1-2; v_gene: TRBV6-1; d_gene: NA; abundance: once; CDR3aa: CASSEAIGTRYGYTF; CDR3nt: TGTGCCAGCAGTGAAGCTATCGGGACACGCTATGGCTACACCTTC
j_gene: TRBJ2-2; v_gene: TRBV30; d_gene: NA; abundance: once; CDR3aa: CAWSPGGLTGELFF; CDR3nt: TGTGCCTGGAGTCCGGGGGGCCTCACCGGGGAGCTGTTTTTT
j_gene: TRBJ2-3; v_gene: TRBV19; d_gene: TRBD2; abundance: NA; CDR3aa: CASSIGLAGGDITDTQYF; CDR3nt: TGTGCCAGTAGTATCGGACTAGCGGGGGGCGACATCACAGATACGCAGTATTTT
j_gene: TRBJ2-1; v_gene: TRBV6-5; d_gene: TRBD2; abundance: NA; CDR3aa: CASSLIAGVYNEQFF; CDR3nt: TGTGCCAGCAGTCTAATAGCGGGAGTGTACAATGAGCAGTTCTTC
j_gene: TRBJ2-5; v_gene: TRBV28; d_gene: NA; abundance: NA; CDR3aa: CASSLTGFRETQYF; CDR3nt: TGTGCCAGCAGTTTAACAGGTTTTCGAGAGACCCAGTACTTC
j_gene: TRBJ1-2; v_gene: TRBV6-5; d_gene: NA; abundance: few; CDR3aa: CASSQGGTSGYGYTF; CDR3nt: TGTGCCAGCAGTCAGGGCGGGACCTCAGGCTATGGCTACACCTTC
j_gene: TRBJ1-5; v_gene: TRBV27; d_gene: NA; abundance: NA; CDR3aa: CASSTGSGNQPQHF; CDR3nt: TGTGCCAGCAGTACAGGGTCGGGCAATCAGCCCCAGCATTTT